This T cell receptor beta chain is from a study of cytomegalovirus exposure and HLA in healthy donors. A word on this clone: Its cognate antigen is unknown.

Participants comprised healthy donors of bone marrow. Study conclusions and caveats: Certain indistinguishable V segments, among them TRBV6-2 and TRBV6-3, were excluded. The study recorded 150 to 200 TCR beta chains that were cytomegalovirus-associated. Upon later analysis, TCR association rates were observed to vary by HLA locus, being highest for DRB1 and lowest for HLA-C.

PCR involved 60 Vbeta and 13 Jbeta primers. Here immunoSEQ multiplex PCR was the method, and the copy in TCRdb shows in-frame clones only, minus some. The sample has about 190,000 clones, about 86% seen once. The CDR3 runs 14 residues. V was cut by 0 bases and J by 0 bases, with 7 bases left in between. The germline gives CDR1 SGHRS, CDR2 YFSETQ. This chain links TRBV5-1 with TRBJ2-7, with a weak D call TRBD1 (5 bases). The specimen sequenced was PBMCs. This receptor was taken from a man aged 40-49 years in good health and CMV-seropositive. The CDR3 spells CASSLATDSYEQYF. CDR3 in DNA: TGCGCCAGCAGCTTGGCGACAGACTCCTACGAGCAGTACTTC.